A single sample gave rise to the 17 T cell receptor beta chains below, sequenced in a study of cytomegalovirus exposure and HLA in healthy donors. Primers: 60 Vbeta forward and 13 Jbeta reverse. This table comes from immunoSEQ multiplex PCR, and its TCRdb copy is limited to in-frame clones, with some not included. Seen here are about 69,000 clones, 60% to 75% observed once, and the top ten hold around 10%. Sequenced sample: PBMCs. The receptors here all came from a woman aged 55 to 70 in good health and CMV-seropositive.

The rearrangement joins TRBV5-1 to TRBJ2-2; D is perhaps TRBD2 (5 bases). Deletions cut 4 bases from V and 7 bases from J, with 11 bases between. CDR3 length equals 13 residues. In germline, CDR1 is SGHRS, CDR2 YFSETQ. The DNA of the CDR3 is TGCGCCAGCAGCCTTGGGAGCATCGGGGAGCTGTTTTTT. Residues: CASSLGSIGELFF.

This clone was seen only a few times. V and J are TRBV19 and TRBJ1-2; unclear D gene. V was trimmed by 3 bases and J by 5 bases, leaving 16 bases between them. CDR3 size: 15 residues. CDR1 and CDR2 (germline): LNHDA, SQIVND (reference sequence). The CDR3 nucleotides are TGTGCCAGTAGTATCGGCAGGTTGGGTGATTATGGCTACACCTTC. This encodes CASSIGRLGDYGYTF.

The chain is built from TRBV5-4 and TRBJ2-1; TRBD2 matches at 16 bases. The V and J ends lost 4 bases and 8 bases, in that order; junction bases with no gene match: 9. From germline, CDR1 is SGHNT and CDR2 YYREEE (reference sequence). The CDR3 runs 17 residues. Here the CDR3 reads CASSPGTSGGAFHEQFF. As DNA, the CDR3 is TGTGCCAGCAGCCCGGGGACTAGCGGGGGGGCTTTCCATGAGCAGTTCTTC.

The chain employs TRBV5-1 and TRBJ2-5; no clear D gene. Deletions cut 0 bases from V and 4 bases from J, with 13 bases between. Germline CDR1 is SGHRS and CDR2 is YFSETQ. The CDR3 is made up of 15 amino acids. The CDR3 region is CASSLASTEGETQYF. CDR3 in DNA: TGCGCCAGCAGCTTGGCCTCAACAGAAGGAGAGACCCAGTACTTC.

The CDR3 spells CASSTWTGNYGYTF. CDR3 coding DNA: TGTGCCAGTAGTACCTGGACAGGGAACTATGGCTACACCTTC. The genes are TRBV19 and TRBJ1-2; 8 bases are shared with TRBD1. V was clipped by 4 bases and J by 2 bases; unmatched bases: 3. This CDR3 is built from 14 residues. Germline V gene sequence: CDR1 LNHDA, CDR2 SQIVND (reference sequence).

In regard to this clone: This likely came from a read error, as a far larger clone is one base away. This chain uses TRBV29-1 with TRBJ1-5, with D possibly matching TRBD1 (6 bases). The CDR3 runs 13 residues. From germline, CDR1 is SQVTM and CDR2 ANQGSEA. V was pared by 3 bases and J by 5 bases, with 11 bases between. DNA for the CDR3: TGCAGCGTTGATGGGGGCTGGCATCAGCCCCAGCATTTT. Translated: CSVDGGWHQPQHF. Full variable domain (remainder filled in from reference TRBV29-1 and TRBJ1-5): SAVISQKPSRDICQRGTSLTIQCQVDSQVTMMFWYRQQPGQSLTLIATANQGSEATYESGFVIDKFPISRPNLTFSTLTVSNMSPEDSSIYLCSVDGGWHQPQHFGDGTRLSIL.

The chain recombines TRBV11-2 with TRBJ1-5; D is unclear. This CDR3 is 16 amino acids long. In germline, CDR1 is SGHAT, CDR2 FQNNGV. V lost 5 bases, J lost 2 bases, and 16 bases lay in between. The CDR3 DNA is TGTGCCAGCAGCGCGAACGTGGGAGGACGCAATCAGCCCCAGCATTTT. This sequence encodes CASSANVGGRNQPQHF.

This clone appeared a few times. The gene calls are TRBV6-1 and TRBJ1-2; the D gene is possibly TRBD1 (6 bases). V lost 3 bases, J lost 7 bases, and 15 bases lay in between. CDR1 and CDR2 (germline): MNHNS, SASEGT. This CDR3 is built from 14 residues. CDR3 in DNA: TGTGCCAGCAGTGACAGGGGAAAGACGGCTGGCTACACCTTC. This translates into CASSDRGKTAGYTF.

J is TRBJ1-2 and V is TRBV5-1; 7 bases fit TRBD1. The CDR3 has 15 residues. Germline V gene lookup returns CDR1 SGHRS and CDR2 YFSETQ. With V trimmed by 0 bases and J by 0 bases, 2 bases remained unmatched. The CDR3 sequence is CASSLGGTANYGYTF. DNA of the CDR3: TGCGCCAGCAGCTTGGGGGGGACAGCTAACTATGGCTACACCTTC.

The chain carries TRBV2 and TRBJ2-2; 14 bases agree with TRBD2. With V trimmed by 4 bases and J by 4 bases, 5 bases remained unmatched. The CDR3 is made up of 17 amino acids. Germline-derived CDR1 and CDR2 are SNHLY and FYNNEI. Here the CDR3 reads CASSATSGGAGTGELFF. CDR3 DNA sequence: TGTGCCAGCAGTGCGACTAGCGGGGGGGCAGGCACCGGGGAGCTGTTTTTT. Full variable domain (remainder filled in from reference TRBV2 and TRBJ2-2): EPEVTQTPSHQVTQMGQEVILRCVPISNHLYFYWYRQILGQKVEFLVSFYNNEISEKSEIFDDQFSVERPDGSNFTLKIRSTKLEDSAMYFCASSATSGGAGTGELFFGEGSRLTVL.

This chain uses TRBV9 with TRBJ1-1; 9 positions match TRBD1. Germline trimming cut 4 bases from V and 6 bases from J; bases unmatched to any gene: 7. The CDR3 is 14 amino acids. Germline-derived CDR1 and CDR2 are SGDLS and YYNGEE. The CDR3 reads CASSLPGTGSEAFF. In nucleotides, the CDR3 is TGTGCCAGCAGCCTTCCTGGGACAGGGTCTGAAGCTTTCTTT.

Concerning this clone: This same CDR3 is encoded by further DNA sequences in the sample. CDR3 residues: CASSEDRVYEQYF. CDR3 bases: TGTGCCAGCAGTGAGGACAGGGTTTACGAGCAGTACTTC. The V call is TRBV2, the J call TRBJ2-7, with 8 bases aligning to TRBD1. This CDR3 has 13 amino acids. Germline values: CDR1 SNHLY, CDR2 FYNNEI. Trimming removed 3 bases from V and 4 bases from J; junction bases left unmatched: 2.

V gene TRBV18 combines with J gene TRBJ1-6; D is possibly TRBD1 (6 bases). From germline, CDR1 is KGHSH and CDR2 LQKENI. The CDR3 consists of 14 residues. V was pared by 6 bases and J by 9 bases, with 15 bases between. DNA for the CDR3: TGTGCCAGCTCTCTGGCAGGGGACGGTTCACCCCTCCACTTT. Its translation: CASSLAGDGSPLHF.

The table lists this clone with a few counts. The genes are TRBV5-4 and TRBJ2-2, with D tentatively TRBD1 (5 bases). Trimming left V 0 bases short and J 3 bases short, with 9 bases between. In germline, CDR1 is SGHNT, CDR2 YYREEE (reference sequence). The CDR3 has 15 amino acids. The CDR3 is CASSLAGLDTGELFF. CDR3 nucleotides: TGTGCCAGCAGCTTGGCAGGGTTGGACACCGGGGAGCTGTTTTTT. The variable domain in full, completed from reference TRBV5-4 and TRBJ2-2, reads ETGVTQSPTHLIKTRGQQVTLRCSSQSGHNTVSWYQQALGQGPQFIFQYYREEENGRGNFPPRFSGLQFPNYSSELNVNALELDDSALYLCASSLAGLDTGELFFGEGSRLTVL.

The chain carries TRBV29-1 and TRBJ2-4, with TRBD1 identical over 11 bases. This CDR3 region has 15 residues. V trimming: 5 bases; J trimming: 6 bases; junction bases outside the gene matches: 9. Looked up from germline, CDR1 is SQVTM and CDR2 is ANQGSEA. The CDR3 DNA reads as TGCAGCGTTTCCGGGACAGGGGGATTCGGAAACATTCAGTACTTC. It specifies CSVSGTGGFGNIQYF.

V usage is TRBV2 and J usage is TRBJ2-7, with 7 bases matching TRBD1. This CDR3 has 13 amino acids. Germline-derived CDR1 and CDR2 are SNHLY and FYNNEI. V lost 8 bases, J lost 7 bases, and 11 bases stayed unmatched. In DNA form, the CDR3 reads TGTGCCAGCGAGGGTAAGGGGGCGCGGGAGCAGTACTTC. Translated: CASEGKGAREQYF.

The rearrangement links TRBV7-9 to TRBJ2-2, with a tentative D call TRBD1 (7 bases). This CDR3 contains 16 residues. The V end lost 5 bases, the J end lost 1 base, and 14 bases lay between the germline ends. Germline lookup yields CDR1 SEHNR and CDR2 FQNEAQ (reference sequence). In nucleotides, the CDR3 is TGTGCCAGCAGCCTCAGGGGGGCCCTGAACACCGGGGAGCTGTTTTTT. It yields the protein CASSLRGALNTGELFF.